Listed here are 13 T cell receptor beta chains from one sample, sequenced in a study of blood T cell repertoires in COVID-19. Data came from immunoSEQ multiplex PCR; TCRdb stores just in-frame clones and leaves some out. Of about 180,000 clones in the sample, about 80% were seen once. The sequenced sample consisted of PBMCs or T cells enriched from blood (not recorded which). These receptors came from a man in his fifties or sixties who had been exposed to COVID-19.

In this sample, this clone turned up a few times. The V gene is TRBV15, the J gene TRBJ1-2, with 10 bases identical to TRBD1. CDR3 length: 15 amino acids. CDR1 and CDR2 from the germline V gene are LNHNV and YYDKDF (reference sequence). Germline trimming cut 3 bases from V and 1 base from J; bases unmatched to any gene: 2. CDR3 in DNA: TGTGCCACCAGCAGGCGGACAGGGGGTAACTATGGCTACACCTTC. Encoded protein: CATSRRTGGNYGYTF.

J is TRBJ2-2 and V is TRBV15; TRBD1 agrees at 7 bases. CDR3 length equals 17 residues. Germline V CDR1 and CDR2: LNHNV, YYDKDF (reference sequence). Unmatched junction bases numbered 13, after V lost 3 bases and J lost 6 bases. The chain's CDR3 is CATSSEWTGRNSGELFF. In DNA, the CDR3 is TGTGCCACCAGCAGCGAGTGGACAGGTAGAAATTCCGGGGAGCTGTTTTTT.

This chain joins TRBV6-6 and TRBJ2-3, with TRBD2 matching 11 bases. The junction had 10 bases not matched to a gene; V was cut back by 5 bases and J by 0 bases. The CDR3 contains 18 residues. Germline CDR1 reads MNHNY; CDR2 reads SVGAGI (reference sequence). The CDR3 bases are TGTGCCAGCAGTCCACTAGCGGGAGTCGGTTCAAGCACAGATACGCAGTATTTT. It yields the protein CASSPLAGVGSSTDTQYF.

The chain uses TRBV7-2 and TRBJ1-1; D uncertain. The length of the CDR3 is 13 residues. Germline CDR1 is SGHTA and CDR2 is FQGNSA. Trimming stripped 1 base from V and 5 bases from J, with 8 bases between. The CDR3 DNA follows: TGTGCCAGCAGCTTAGAGCGCCAAACTGAAGCTTTCTTT. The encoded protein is CASSLERQTEAFF.

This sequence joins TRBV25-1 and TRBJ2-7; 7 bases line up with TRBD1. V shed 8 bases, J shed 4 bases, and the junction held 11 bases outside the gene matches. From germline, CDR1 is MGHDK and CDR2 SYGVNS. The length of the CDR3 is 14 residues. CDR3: CASAKPGQNYEQYF. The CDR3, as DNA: TGTGCCAGCGCGAAGCCGGGACAGAATTACGAGCAGTACTTC.

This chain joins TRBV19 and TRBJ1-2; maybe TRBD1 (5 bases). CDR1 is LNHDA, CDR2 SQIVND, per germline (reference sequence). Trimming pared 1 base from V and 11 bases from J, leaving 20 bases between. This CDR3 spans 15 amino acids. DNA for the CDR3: TGTGCCAGTAGTATAGCCTCTTCCAGGGTGGATTGGTACACCTTC. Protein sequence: CASSIASSRVDWYTF.

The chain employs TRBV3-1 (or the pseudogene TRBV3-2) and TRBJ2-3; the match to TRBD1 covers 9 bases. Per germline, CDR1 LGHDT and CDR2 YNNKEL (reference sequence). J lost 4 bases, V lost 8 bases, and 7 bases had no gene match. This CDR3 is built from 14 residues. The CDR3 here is CASGGTGWADTQYF. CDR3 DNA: TGTGCCAGCGGTGGGACAGGGTGGGCAGATACGCAGTATTTT.

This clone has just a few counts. CDR3 bases: TGTGCCAGCAGCTTAACCGCATTATGGACTAGCGGATCTACGATGCAGTACTTC. Encoded protein: CASSLTALWTSGSTMQYF. This chain uses TRBV7-9 with TRBJ2-7; 10 bases are shared with TRBD2. J lost 9 bases, V lost 2 bases, and 19 bases had no gene match. Looked up from germline, CDR1 is SEHNR and CDR2 is FQNEAQ (reference sequence). The CDR3 totals 18 residues. Looking up the rest from reference TRBV7-9 and TRBJ2-7 gives the full variable domain: DTGVSQNPRHKITKRGQNVTFRCDPISEHNRLYWYRQTLGQGPEFLTYFQNEAQLEKSRLLSDRFSAERPKGSFSTLEIQRTEQGDSAMYLCASSLTALWTSGSTMQYFGPGTRLTVT.

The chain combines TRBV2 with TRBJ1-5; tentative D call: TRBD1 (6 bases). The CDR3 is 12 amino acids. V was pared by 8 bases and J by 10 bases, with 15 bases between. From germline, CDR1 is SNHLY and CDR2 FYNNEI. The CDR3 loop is CASHVGGGPQHF. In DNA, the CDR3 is TGTGCCAGCCACGTAGGGGGGGGTCCCCAGCATTTT.

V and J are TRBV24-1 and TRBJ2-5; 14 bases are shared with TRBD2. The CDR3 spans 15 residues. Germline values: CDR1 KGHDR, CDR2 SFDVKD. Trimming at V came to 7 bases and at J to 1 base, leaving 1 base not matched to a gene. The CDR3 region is CATSGTSGGQETQYF. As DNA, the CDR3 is TGTGCCACCAGCGGGACTAGCGGGGGCCAAGAGACCCAGTACTTC.

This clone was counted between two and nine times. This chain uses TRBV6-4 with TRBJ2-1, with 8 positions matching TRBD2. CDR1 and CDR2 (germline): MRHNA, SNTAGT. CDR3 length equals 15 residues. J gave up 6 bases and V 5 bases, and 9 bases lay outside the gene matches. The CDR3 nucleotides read TGTGCCAGCAGTCCAACTAGCGGTTCCGTCAATGAGCAGTTCTTC. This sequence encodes CASSPTSGSVNEQFF.

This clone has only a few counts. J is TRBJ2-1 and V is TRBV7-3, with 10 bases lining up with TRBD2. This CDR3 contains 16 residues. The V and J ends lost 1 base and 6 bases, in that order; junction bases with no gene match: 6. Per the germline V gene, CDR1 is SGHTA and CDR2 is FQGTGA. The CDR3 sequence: CASSLNPSGSLNEQFF. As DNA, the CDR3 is TGTGCCAGCAGCTTAAACCCTAGCGGGAGTCTCAATGAGCAGTTCTTC. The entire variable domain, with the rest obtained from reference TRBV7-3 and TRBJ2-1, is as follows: GAGVSQTPSNKVTEKGKYVELRCDPISGHTALYWYRQSLGQGPEFLIYFQGTGAADDSGLPNDRFFAVRPEGSVSTLKIQRTERGDSAVYLCASSLNPSGSLNEQFFGPGTRLTVL.

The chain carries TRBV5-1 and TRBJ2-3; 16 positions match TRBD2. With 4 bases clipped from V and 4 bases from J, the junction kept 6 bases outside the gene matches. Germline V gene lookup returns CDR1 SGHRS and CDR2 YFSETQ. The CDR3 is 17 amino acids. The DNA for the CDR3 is TGCGCCAGCAGCGTGGGACTAGCGGGAGGGCCTCCAGATACGCAGTATTTT. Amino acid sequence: CASSVGLAGGPPDTQYF.